These 16 T cell receptor beta chains came from one sample sequenced in a study of tumor-infiltrating lymphocytes in oesophageal squamous cell carcinoma. TCRdb reprocessed the PCR reads with MiXCR, giving one entry per CDR3 protein. This sample has some 11,000 distinct CDR3 sequences; roughly 50% occur once, and the top ten carry 15% to 20%. The sequenced material came from esophageal tumor tissue. Receptor source: a female donor with esophageal squamous cell carcinoma.

CDR3 bases: TGTGCCAGCAGCGGAGCCCCGAGCTCCTACAATGAGCAGTTCTTC. It translates to CASSGAPSSYNEQFF. The rearrangement joins TRBV7-3 to TRBJ2-1; D unresolved. Germline values: CDR1 SGHTA, CDR2 FQGTGA. The CDR3 sequence is 15 residues long. Trimming removed 5 bases from V and 0 bases from J, with 11 bases in between.

About this clonotype: The junction departs from the called germline gene at one end, perhaps through a read error. The V and J genes are TRBV7-8 and TRBJ1-4; no definite D call. CDR3 size: 14 residues. CDR1 is SGHVS and CDR2 is FQNEAQ in the germline V gene. The chain's CDR3 is CARSLGYANEKLFF. In DNA, the CDR3 is TGTGCCAGGAGCTTAGGTTACGCTAATGAAAAACTGTTTTTT.

In its sample, this clonotype ranks as medium-sized. This sequence joins TRBV6-1 and TRBJ2-2, with D perhaps assigned TRBD1 or TRBD2 (5 bases each). The V gene lost 5 bases and the J gene lost 5 bases, with 12 bases spanning the gap. CDR3 length equals 14 residues. The germline V gene encodes CDR1 MNHNS and CDR2 SASEGT. Here the CDR3 DNA reads TGTGCCAGCAGTTCGATCAGGGAGACCGGGGAGCTGTTTTTT. Residues: CASSSIRETGELFF.

This clonotype was detected only a few times. V and J are TRBV11-1 and TRBJ2-5, with D unresolved. Per the germline V gene, CDR1 is SGHAT and CDR2 is FQDESV (reference sequence). Trimming stripped 5 bases from V and 1 base from J, with 11 bases between. CDR3 length: 14 residues. CDR3 coding DNA: TGTGCCAGCAGCGACCGTTCTATCCAAGAGACCCAGTACTTC. Amino acid sequence: CASSDRSIQETQYF.

The genes are TRBV7-6 and TRBJ2-3, with a tentative D call TRBD2 (6 bases). The J call is uncertain, as TRBJ2-1 better fits the DNA end. The CDR3 length is 15 residues. Germline V CDR1 and CDR2: SGHVS, FNYEAQ. DNA of the CDR3: TGTGCCAGCAGCCATGCGACTAGATCTTACAATGAGCAGTTCTTC. It codes for CASSHATRSYNEQFF.

The rearrangement joins TRBV7-8 to TRBJ2-5; 9 bases line up with TRBD2. This CDR3 has 18 amino acids. Germline-derived CDR1 and CDR2 are SGHVS and FQNEAQ. Trimming took 3 bases from V and 11 from J; bases not matched to a gene: 22. CDR3 bases: TGTGCCAGCAGCTTCCCCAGGGGAGGCGGGAGGGCCAGGAATGAGCAGTACTTC. This translates into CASSFPRGGGRARNEQYF.

The chain uses TRBV7-3 and TRBJ2-3, with a tentative D call TRBD2 (6 bases). This CDR3 contains 16 residues. Germline V gene data show CDR1 as SGHTA and CDR2 as FQGTGA. Deletions cut 0 bases from V and 0 bases from J, with 10 bases between. The CDR3 region is CASSLTSGTSTDTQYF. The CDR3 DNA sequence: TGTGCCAGCAGCTTAACTAGCGGAACTAGCACAGATACGCAGTATTTT.

The V call is TRBV7-2, the J call TRBJ2-3; D uncertain. The end of the DNA is better explained by TRBJ1-1, so the J call may be wrong. CDR1 and CDR2 (germline): SGHTA, FQGNSA. The CDR3 length is 14 residues. The CDR3 here is CASSHGRVNTEAFF. The DNA of the CDR3 is TGTGCCAGCAGCCATGGACGGGTCAACACTGAAGCTTTCTTT.

V gene TRBV7-2 combines with J gene TRBJ2-3; no definite D call. Per germline, CDR1 SGHTA and CDR2 FQGNSA. The CDR3 spans 15 residues. V was clipped by 5 bases and J by 0 bases, with 12 bases between them. The CDR3 region has the DNA TGTGCCAGCAGCAGGGCGGCTACTAGCACAGATACGCAGTATTTT. Translating it yields CASSRAATSTDTQYF. The full variable domain, in which reference TRBV7-2 and TRBJ2-3 provide the parts outside the CDR3, is GAGVSQSPSNKVTEKGKDVELRCDPISGHTALYWYRQSLGQGLEFLIYFQGNSAPDKSGLPSDRFSAERTGGSVSTLTIQRTQQEDSAVYLCASSRAATSTDTQYFGPGTRLTVL.

By frequency in the sample, this clonotype is medium-sized. The V gene is TRBV7-8, the J gene TRBJ1-4, with TRBD1 matching 10 bases. Germline CDR1 reads SGHVS; CDR2 reads FQNEAQ. This CDR3 has 14 residues. The V segment lost 4 bases and the J segment 8 bases; nucleotides outside the gene matches: 4. The CDR3 loop is CASSWGQGHEKLFF. The CDR3 DNA reads TGTGCCAGCAGCTGGGGACAGGGGCACGAAAAACTGTTTTTT. The full variable domain, rest sourced from reference TRBV7-8 and TRBJ1-4, is GAGVSQSPRYKVAKRGQDVALRCDPISGHVSLFWYQQALGQGPEFLTYFQNEAQLDKSGLPSDRFFAERPEGSVSTLKIQRTQQEDSAVYLCASSWGQGHEKLFFGSGTQLSVL.

This clonotype was observed a few times. The rearrangement links TRBV11-2 to TRBJ2-1; D is possibly TRBD1 (6 bases). Deletions cut 8 bases from V and 0 bases from J, with 11 bases between. This CDR3 has 14 amino acids. Germline CDR1 and CDR2: SGHAT and FQNNGV. The CDR3 sequence: CASRQGSSYNEQFF. The CDR3 nucleotides read TGTGCCAGCCGGCAGGGGTCCTCCTACAATGAGCAGTTCTTC.

The chain combines TRBV23-1 with TRBJ2-1; 8 nucleotides align to TRBD2. TRBV23-1 is sorted into the ORF group, with uncertain function. V lost 4 bases to trimming and J lost 0 bases; unmatched junction nucleotides: 8. The CDR3 has 17 amino acids. The CDR3 sequence is CASSRGSGVSSYNEQFF. CDR3 coding DNA: TGCGCCAGCAGTCGAGGTAGCGGGGTGAGCTCCTACAATGAGCAGTTCTTC.

Worth noting for this clonotype: At one end the junction does not follow the germline gene, possibly because of a read error. The chain carries TRBV7-6 and TRBJ2-1; D could derive from TRBD1 or TRBD2 (5 bases each). The V gene's germline CDR1 is SGHVS and CDR2 FNYEAQ. The CDR3 runs to 14 residues. The CDR3 protein is CASSLGRNTGELYF. CDR3 coding DNA: TGTGCCAGCAGCCTGGGACGGAACACCGGGGAGCTGTACTTC.

This clonotype has a count of ten or more. The rearrangement links TRBV7-3 to TRBJ2-3; D gene ambiguous. V was shortened by 3 bases and J by 4 bases, with 5 bases between the two germline ends. The CDR3 covers 12 residues. Germline CDR1 SGHTA, CDR2 FQGTGA. This chain's CDR3 is CASSFYADTQYF. CDR3 sequence (DNA): TGTGCCAGCAGCTTCTACGCAGATACGCAGTATTTT. Complete variable domain (other parts from reference TRBV7-3 and TRBJ2-3): GAGVSQTPSNKVTEKGKYVELRCDPISGHTALYWYRQSLGQGPEFLIYFQGTGAADDSGLPNDRFFAVRPEGSVSTLKIQRTERGDSAVYLCASSFYADTQYFGPGTRLTVL.

The rearrangement uses TRBV7-2 and TRBJ2-6; 12 bases match TRBD2. Matching the DNA end better, TRBJ2-7 makes the J call doubtful. The CDR3 is 16 amino acids. The germline CDR1 and CDR2 sequences are SGHTA and FQGNSA. CDR3 coding DNA: TGTGCCAGCAGCGACCGGACTAGCGGGACAAGGAATGAGCAGTACTTC. This gives the protein CASSDRTSGTRNEQYF.

The rearrangement links TRBV6-1 to TRBJ2-1, with 11 nucleotides matching TRBD1. The last part of the DNA fits TRBJ2-7 better; the J call may be wrong. Germline values: CDR1 MNHNS, CDR2 SASEGT. CDR3 size: 16 residues. CDR3: CASSEPGQGAYNEQYF. The CDR3 DNA sequence: TGTGCCAGCAGCGAACCCGGACAGGGGGCCTACAATGAGCAGTACTTC.